The text below deals with one TCR beta chain. Its specificity is not known. The record originates from a study of beta chain features in type 1 diabetes. Whole-study findings and limits: A pattern of fewer insertions and more deletions at VDJ junctions was seen in type 1 diabetes patients.

The CDR3 sequence is 15 residues long. Germline V gene lookup returns CDR1 SEHNR and CDR2 FQNEAQ (reference sequence). V dropped 3 bases and J dropped 0 bases, with 11 bases sitting between them. Sequenced material consisted of expressed TCRB transcripts (all of the isolated RNA was reverse transcribed). TCRdb's table, derived via immunoSEQ multiplex PCR, lists solely in-frame clones and lacks some. This table holds fewer than 650,000 clones, around 15% found once. This receptor was taken from a young man in good health. Sequenced material: naive CD4+ T cells from blood. The J gene is TRBJ1-1, the V gene TRBV7-9; possible D gene TRBD1, 6 bases. CDR3 amino acids: CASSLTGNMNTEAFF. The DNA for the CDR3 is TGTGCCAGCAGCTTGACAGGAAATATGAACACTGAAGCTTTCTTT.